The 6 T cell receptor beta chains below were found in one sample sequenced in a study of T cell repertoires in ileal Crohn's disease. The repertoire was sequenced with immunoSEQ multiplex PCR; TCRdb's copy has only in-frame clones and lacks some. The data contain around 10,000 clones, around 72% of them singletons. Sample time point: neoterminal ileum biopsy at postoperative endoscopy, about 6 months after surgery. Sequenced: ileal tissue. The source of these receptors is an adult with Crohn's disease.

The chain uses TRBV5-5 and TRBJ2-4, with 9 bases that match TRBD1. The trim removed 2 bases at V and 0 bases at J, leaving 3 bases unmatched. The length of the CDR3 is 16 residues. Germline CDR1 SGHKS, CDR2 YYEKEE (reference sequence). The CDR3 here is CASSFTGGRAKNIQYF. The CDR3 DNA sequence: TGTGCCAGCAGCTTTACAGGGGGCAGAGCCAAAAACATTCAGTACTTC.

This sequence joins TRBV27 and TRBJ2-7; D possibly corresponds to TRBD1 (6 bases). In germline, CDR1 is MNHEY, CDR2 SMNVEV (reference sequence). The V end lost 3 bases, the J end lost 3 bases, and 15 bases lay between the germline ends. CDR3 length: 15 residues. The CDR3 loop is CASSFGAGVGYEQYF. In DNA, the CDR3 is TGTGCCAGCAGTTTTGGGGCAGGGGTCGGCTACGAGCAGTACTTC.

The chain couples TRBV25-1 to TRBJ1-2, with D tentatively TRBD1 (5 bases). With 1 base removed from V and 3 bases from J, the gap between germline ends came to 18 bases. This CDR3 is built from 17 residues. Germline V gene lookup returns CDR1 MGHDK and CDR2 SYGVNS. CDR3 amino acids: CASSELAAGQGDYGYTF. CDR3 DNA: TGTGCCAGCAGTGAATTGGCAGCGGGCCAGGGTGACTATGGCTACACCTTC.

This clone occurred a few times. The J gene is TRBJ2-3, the V gene TRBV6-4; D is perhaps TRBD2 (7 bases). The CDR3 runs to 14 residues. V was shortened by 2 bases and J by 4 bases, with 10 bases between the two germline ends. The germline CDR1 and CDR2 sequences are MRHNA and SNTAGT. The CDR3: CASSDGGAADTQYF. In nucleotides, the CDR3 is TGTGCCAGCAGTGACGGGGGGGCCGCAGATACGCAGTATTTT.

The V call is TRBV6-1, the J call TRBJ1-6; D remains unclear. Germline CDR1 and CDR2: MNHNS and SASEGT. V lost 2 bases and J 0 bases, leaving 5 bases between the germline ends. This CDR3 contains 15 residues. DNA for the CDR3: TGTGCCAGCAGTGAAACAGCCTCCTATAATTCACCCCTCCACTTT. This encodes CASSETASYNSPLHF.

The chain recombines TRBV7-9 with TRBJ2-7, with D perhaps TRBD2 (5 bases). CDR3 length: 13 residues. V was cut by 2 bases and J by 5 bases, with 10 bases left in between. Germline CDR1 reads SEHNR; CDR2 reads FQNEAQ (reference sequence). CDR3 sequence: CASSLRGIDEQYF. CDR3 bases: TGTGCCAGCAGCTTAAGAGGGATTGACGAGCAGTACTTC.